These 22 T cell receptor beta chains were sequenced from one sample in a study of Graves' ophthalmopathy and Graves' hyperthyroidism. Scientists amplified the TCR beta CDR3 regions from RNA transcripts. The authors performed first-round RT-PCR with HTBI primers and then a second-round multiplex PCR. TCRdb reprocessed the multiplex PCR reads with MiXCR, giving one entry per CDR3 protein. The data contain about 210,000 distinct CDR3 sequences, approximately 29% of them seen just once; the ten biggest clones take up approximately 9.6%. The sequencing sample was made of peripheral blood. These receptor sequences come from a man between 45 and 60 years old with Graves' ophthalmopathy.

This clonotype was counted at least ten times. The rearrangement links TRBV5-1 to TRBJ2-7; the match to TRBD2 covers 11 bases. The V segment lost 4 bases and the J segment 2 bases; nucleotides outside the gene matches: 2. The CDR3 extends over 14 amino acids. The germline V gene has CDR1 SGHRS and CDR2 YFSETQ. The DNA for the CDR3 is TGCGCCAGCAGCCTTAGCGGGAGGGCCTACGAGCAGTACTTC. Its protein is CASSLSGRAYEQYF.

In its sample, this clonotype was seen many times. The CDR3 DNA reads TGTGCCACCAGTAGGACAGGGAGGAACACTGAAGCTTTCTTT. Amino acids: CATSRTGRNTEAFF. The chain employs TRBV15 and TRBJ1-1; TRBD1 matches 8 bases. Germline CDR1 and CDR2: LNHNV and YYDKDF (reference sequence). V was pared by 6 bases and J by 1 base, with 4 bases of the junction left unmatched. The CDR3 length is 14 residues.

This clonotype was observed at least ten times. The chain joins TRBV29-1 to TRBJ2-7, with D perhaps TRBD2 (6 bases). CDR1 and CDR2 (germline): SQVTM, ANQGSEA. V was shortened by 1 base and J by 3 bases, with 16 bases between the two germline ends. The CDR3 is 15 amino acids. This CDR3 reads CSVEGTGENCYEQYF. The CDR3 DNA is TGCAGCGTTGAAGGGACGGGGGAAAACTGCTACGAGCAGTACTTC.

This clonotype was counted many times. The chain is built from TRBV20-1 and TRBJ2-7, with 11 bases aligning to TRBD2. J was trimmed by 4 bases and V by 1 base; bases with no gene match: 0. In germline, CDR1 is DFQATT, CDR2 SNEGSKA (reference sequence). The CDR3 sequence is 13 residues long. CDR3 in DNA: TGCAGTGCTAGAGGACTAGCGGGATACGAGCAGTACTTC. Amino acids: CSARGLAGYEQYF.

This clonotype was found many times. V gene TRBV2 combines with J gene TRBJ1-5; D is possibly TRBD1 (6 bases). V gave up 6 bases and J gave up 9 bases, with 12 bases separating them. The CDR3 is 12 residues long. CDR1 is SNHLY and CDR2 is FYNNEI in the germline V gene. The CDR3 nucleotides read TGTGCCAGCAGGGACAGCTTAGGGCCCCAGCATTTT. Its translation is CASRDSLGPQHF.

This clonotype was counted many times. V is TRBV5-6 and J is TRBJ1-3; D not resolved. V was trimmed by 4 bases and J by 0 bases, leaving 11 bases between them. Germline V gene lookup returns CDR1 SGHDT and CDR2 YYEEEE. The CDR3 consists of 15 residues. The DNA for the CDR3 is TGTGCCAGCAGCCTACTGGGCCGCTCTGGAAACACCATATATTTT. This translates into CASSLLGRSGNTIYF.

V gene TRBV13 combines with J gene TRBJ1-2; D might be TRBD1 (6 bases). Germline loops: CDR1 PRHDT, CDR2 FYEKMQ (reference sequence). This CDR3 contains 15 residues. V lost 1 base and J lost 5, with 14 bases in between. CDR3 sequence: CASSLEQGPLYGYTF. The CDR3 nucleotides are TGTGCCAGCAGCTTAGAACAGGGCCCCCTATATGGCTACACCTTC.

Ten or more counts support this clonotype. CDR3 nucleotide sequence: TGCGCCAGCAGCCAAGGGACGGGAGGCAATCAGCCCCAGCATTTT. It translates to CASSQGTGGNQPQHF. The chain combines TRBV4-3 with TRBJ1-5; D unresolved. Trimming stripped 1 base from V and 2 bases from J, with 9 bases between. This CDR3 contains 15 residues. The germline CDR1 and CDR2 sequences are LGHNA and YSLEER.

This clonotype has a count of ten or more. The chain links TRBV19 to TRBJ2-5; a possible D gene is TRBD1 (6 bases). This CDR3 contains 15 residues. Germline V gene lookup returns CDR1 LNHDA and CDR2 SQIVND (reference sequence). V lost 4 bases, J lost 2 bases, and 14 bases lay in between. CDR3 region: CASSRIGQLQETQYF. CDR3 sequence (DNA): TGTGCCAGTAGTAGGATCGGACAGCTGCAAGAGACCCAGTACTTC.

There are many counts of this clonotype. The chain employs TRBV6-2 or TRBV6-3 and TRBJ2-7; no definite D call. Germline V gene data show CDR1 as MNHEY and CDR2 as SVGEGT. This CDR3 contains 13 residues. The V end lost 8 bases, the J end lost 2 bases, and 13 bases lay between the germline ends. CDR3 bases: TGTGCCAGCGCCGGCCGACTTACCTACGAGCAGTACTTC. Its protein is CASAGRLTYEQYF.

This clonotype was observed at least ten times. The chain joins TRBV28 to TRBJ2-7; TRBD1 might be the D (7 bases). This CDR3 comprises 14 residues. Germline CDR1 and CDR2: MDHEN and SYDVKM. The V and J ends lost 7 bases and 2 bases respectively, with 15 bases between them. The CDR3 region is CASIGAGQPYEQYF. DNA for the CDR3: TGTGCCAGCATCGGGGCGGGACAGCCCTACGAGCAGTACTTC.

CDR3 amino acids: CASSGTASSGNTIYF. CDR3 nucleotides: TGTGCCAGCAGTGGGACAGCGAGCTCTGGAAACACCATATATTTT. V and J are TRBV6-1 and TRBJ1-3; weak D call: TRBD1 (6 bases). This CDR3 is built from 15 residues. Deletions cut 4 bases from V and 0 bases from J, with 10 bases between. The germline V gene has CDR1 MNHNS and CDR2 SASEGT.

This clonotype was recorded many times. One end of the junction does not line up with germline, which may come from a read error. The gene calls are TRBV30 and TRBJ2-2, with 8 bases aligning to TRBD1. From germline, CDR1 is GTSNPN and CDR2 SVGIG (reference sequence). This CDR3 spans 14 amino acids. The chain's CDR3 is CAGRRQGSTGELFF. CDR3 sequence (DNA): TGTGCCGGGAGGCGACAGGGGTCGACCGGGGAGCTGTTTTTT.

This clonotype was observed at least ten times. The chain uses TRBV6-5 and TRBJ1-2; D is uncertain. Germline V lookup: CDR1 MNHEY, CDR2 SVGAGI. The CDR3 extends over 14 amino acids. Trimming stripped 6 bases from V and 0 bases from J, with 11 bases between. The CDR3 sequence is CASRANLANYGYTF. In DNA form, the CDR3 reads TGTGCCAGCAGAGCGAACCTTGCTAACTATGGCTACACCTTC.

This rearrangement joins TRBV7-2 to TRBJ2-7; 8 positions agree with TRBD1. The V segment lost 5 bases and the J segment 2 bases; nucleotides outside the gene matches: 8. Germline CDR1 is SGHTA and CDR2 is FQGNSA. The length of the CDR3 is 15 residues. CDR3 nucleotides: TGTGCCAGCAGCCCTCGGACAGGGAGGACCTACGAGCAGTACTTC. This translates into CASSPRTGRTYEQYF. The full variable domain, completed using reference TRBV7-2 and TRBJ2-7, is GAGVSQSPSNKVTEKGKDVELRCDPISGHTALYWYRQSLGQGLEFLIYFQGNSAPDKSGLPSDRFSAERTGGSVSTLTIQRTQQEDSAVYLCASSPRTGRTYEQYFGPGTRLTVT.

The chain employs TRBV28 and TRBJ2-7; 13 bases agree with TRBD2. Germline trimming cut 5 bases from V and 3 bases from J; bases unmatched to any gene: 7. Germline-derived CDR1 and CDR2 are MDHEN and SYDVKM. CDR3 length: 16 amino acids. CDR3 sequence reads: CASSTTSGRAFYEQYF. The CDR3 DNA sequence: TGTGCCAGCAGTACCACTAGCGGGAGGGCCTTCTACGAGCAGTACTTC. Variable domain in full (rest from reference TRBV28 and TRBJ2-7): DVKVTQSSRYLVKRTGEKVFLECVQDMDHENMFWYRQDPGLGLRLIYFSYDVKMKEKGDIPEGYSVSREKKERFSLILESASTNQTSMYLCASSTTSGRAFYEQYFGPGTRLTVT.

This clonotype was recorded at least ten times. The rearrangement links TRBV10-3 to TRBJ2-7; TRBD1 aligns across 8 bases. The CDR3 runs 14 residues. Germline-derived CDR1 and CDR2 are ENHRY and SYGVKD. J gave up 2 bases and V 6 bases, and 6 bases lay outside the gene matches. The CDR3 DNA is TGTGCCATCAGGGACGGACAGGGCACCTACGAGCAGTACTTC. Its translation: CAIRDGQGTYEQYF.

This clonotype appeared many times. For the CDR3, the DNA is TGTGCCAGCAGCTTAGACAGGGGGCAGTCCCCCGAGCAGTACTTC. It codes for CASSLDRGQSPEQYF. The genes are TRBV11-2 and TRBJ2-7; the match to TRBD1 covers 8 bases. Germline CDR1 is SGHAT and CDR2 is FQNNGV. The CDR3 runs to 15 residues. V lost 0 bases and J lost 6; bases outside the gene matches: 7.

This clonotype was recorded at least ten times. This chain joins TRBV24-1 and TRBJ2-2; 12 positions match TRBD1. CDR1 and CDR2 (germline): KGHDR, SFDVKD. This CDR3 is built from 17 residues. With 9 bases clipped from V and 5 bases from J, the junction kept 12 bases outside the gene matches. As DNA, the CDR3 is TGTGCCACCGGACCGGGACAGGGGGCTAAATGGACCGGGGAGCTGTTTTTT. Translating gives CATGPGQGAKWTGELFF.

This clonotype was seen many times. The CDR3 DNA reads TGTGCCAGCAGTAAGGACAGGGCGTCTGTCTATGGCTACACCTTC. Translating gives CASSKDRASVYGYTF. The J gene is TRBJ1-2, the V gene TRBV6-1; TRBD1 aligns across 8 bases. The CDR3 covers 15 residues. V lost 5 bases and J lost 4; bases outside the gene matches: 9. CDR1 and CDR2 from the germline V gene are MNHNS and SASEGT.

This clonotype was counted at least ten times. The rearrangement joins TRBV30 to TRBJ1-3; a weak D match, TRBD1 (5 bases). Trimming took 0 bases from V and 10 from J, leaving 7 bases between them. This CDR3 is built from 11 residues. Germline CDR1 reads GTSNPN; CDR2 reads SVGIG (reference sequence). CDR3 in amino acids: CAWSVGGTIYF. DNA for the CDR3: TGTGCCTGGAGTGTTGGGGGTACCATATATTTT.

The rearrangement links TRBV20-1 to TRBJ1-2, with D possibly TRBD1 on 5 matching bases. The CDR3 has 14 residues. The V end was cut by 2 bases, the J end by 4 bases, with 14 bases between. Germline assignment: CDR1 DFQATT and CDR2 SNEGSKA (reference sequence). CDR3 amino acids: CSARTGDLAYGYTF. DNA for the CDR3: TGCAGTGCTAGAACCGGGGACCTAGCCTATGGCTACACCTTC.